A single sample gave rise to the 4 T cell receptor beta chains below, sequenced in a study of regulatory T cells in long-lasting Graves disease. CDR3-region Arm-PCR and iRepertoire HTBI primers produced the TCR beta libraries. Using its own MiXCR run on the multiplex PCR reads, TCRdb lists one record per CDR3 protein. The data hold 650,000 to 700,000 distinct CDR3 sequences, with about 32% observed a single time. Described time point: persistent/refractory GD, antithyroid drugs over 5 years with positive TRAb. PBMCs provided the RNA from which the TCR library was made. The sequences come from peripheral blood mononuclear cells (PBMCs), collected when the disease was refractory, from a patient treated with antithyroid drugs. The receptors shown here come from a female donor with Graves disease.

A single count supports this clonotype. CDR3 in amino acids: CASIQDLLPSNYGYTF. The CDR3 DNA is TGTGCCAGCATTCAAGACCTCCTCCCTTCTAACTATGGCTACACCTTC. V is TRBV7-9 and J is TRBJ1-2; D gene uncertain. With 7 bases removed from V and 0 bases from J, the gap between germline ends came to 18 bases. Germline V lookup: CDR1 SEHNR, CDR2 FQNEAQ (reference sequence). The CDR3 consists of 16 residues.

This chain connects TRBV5-1 to TRBJ1-1, with D possibly matching TRBD1 (6 bases). The germline CDR1 and CDR2 sequences are SGHRS and YFSETQ. The CDR3 sequence is 14 residues long. Trimming stripped 5 bases from V and 0 bases from J, with 11 bases between. CDR3 loop: CASRSGHLNTEAFF. The CDR3 nucleotides read TGCGCCAGCAGGTCGGGACACTTGAACACTGAAGCTTTCTTT.

The chain links TRBV27 to TRBJ1-1; D is unresolved. Looked up from germline, CDR1 is MNHEY and CDR2 is SMNVEV (reference sequence). V lost 0 bases and J lost 1, with 9 bases in between. The CDR3 runs to 15 residues. The CDR3 protein is CASSLSAQSNTEAFF. In nucleotides, the CDR3 is TGTGCCAGCAGTTTATCCGCCCAGTCGAACACTGAAGCTTTCTTT.

This clonotype was seen repeatedly, ten times or more. The J gene is TRBJ1-1, the V gene TRBV6-5, with no clear D. Trimming took 1 base from V and 7 from J, leaving 4 bases between them. Germline-derived CDR1 and CDR2 are MNHEY and SVGAGI. The CDR3 consists of 11 residues. CDR3 in DNA: TGTGCCAGCAGTTACTACGTTGAAGCTTTCTTT. The encoded protein is CASSYYVEAFF.